Following are 4 T cell receptor beta chains from one sample sequenced in a study of blood T cell repertoires in COVID-19. TCRdb keeps only in-frame clones here, not all; method: immunoSEQ multiplex PCR. The sample contains 100,000 to 150,000 clones, 70% to 85% of which appear only once. The specimen sequenced was peripheral blood. The source is a woman of 80 years or more with acute or convalescent COVID-19.

This sequence joins TRBV10-1 and TRBJ1-1; 9 bases align to TRBD1. CDR3 length: 15 residues. Germline V gene sequence: CDR1 WNHNN, CDR2 SYGVQD (reference sequence). V was clipped by 5 bases and J by 0 bases; unmatched bases: 4. CDR3 DNA: TGCGCCAGCAGTCGAGACAGGGGGTTGAACACTGAAGCTTTCTTT. Amino acid sequence: CASSRDRGLNTEAFF.

CDR3 in amino acids: CAIKGQDTDTQYF. The CDR3 bases are TGTGCCATCAAGGGACAGGACACAGATACGCAGTATTTT. The gene calls are TRBV10-3 and TRBJ2-3; 8 nucleotides agree with TRBD1. CDR3 length: 13 amino acids. Trimming at V came to 7 bases and at J to 2 bases, leaving 2 bases not matched to a gene. Germline V lookup: CDR1 ENHRY, CDR2 SYGVKD.

The CDR3 nucleotides are TGCAGCGCCGGACAGGTATACGAGCAGTACTTC. It yields the protein CSAGQVYEQYF. V gene TRBV29-1 combines with J gene TRBJ2-7; 7 nucleotides agree with TRBD1. Germline loops: CDR1 SQVTM, CDR2 ANQGSEA. This CDR3 contains 11 residues. Trimming took 7 bases from V and 4 from J; bases not matched to a gene: 4.

The chain is built from TRBV3-1 (or the pseudogene TRBV3-2) and TRBJ1-1; tentative D call: TRBD1 (6 bases). The CDR3 has 15 residues. V was shortened by 4 bases and J by 1 base, with 13 bases between the two germline ends. CDR1 is LGHDT, CDR2 YNNKEL, per germline (reference sequence). CDR3 nucleotide sequence: TGTGCCAGCAGCCCCCTAGACAGGCGGAACACTGAAGCTTTCTTT. It is translated as CASSPLDRRNTEAFF.